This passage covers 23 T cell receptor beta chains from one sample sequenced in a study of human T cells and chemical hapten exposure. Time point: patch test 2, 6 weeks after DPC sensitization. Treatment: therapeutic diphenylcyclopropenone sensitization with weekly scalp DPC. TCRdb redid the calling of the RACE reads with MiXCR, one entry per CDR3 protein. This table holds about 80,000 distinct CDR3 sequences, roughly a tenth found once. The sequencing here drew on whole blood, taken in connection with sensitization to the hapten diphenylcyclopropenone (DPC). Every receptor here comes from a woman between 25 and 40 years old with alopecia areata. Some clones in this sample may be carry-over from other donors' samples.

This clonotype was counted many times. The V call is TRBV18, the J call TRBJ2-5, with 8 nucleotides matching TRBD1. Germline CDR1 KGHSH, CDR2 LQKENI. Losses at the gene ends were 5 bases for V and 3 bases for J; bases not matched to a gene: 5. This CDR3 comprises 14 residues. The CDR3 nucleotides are TGTGCCAGCTCAACAGGGGGGACAGAAGAGACCCAGTACTTC. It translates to CASSTGGTEETQYF.

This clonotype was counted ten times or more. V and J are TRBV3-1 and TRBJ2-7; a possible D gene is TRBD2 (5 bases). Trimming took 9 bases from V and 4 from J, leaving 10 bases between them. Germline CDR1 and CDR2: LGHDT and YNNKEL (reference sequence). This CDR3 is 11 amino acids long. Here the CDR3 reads CASSRGYEQYF. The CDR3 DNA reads TGTGCCAGTAGTCGGGGATACGAGCAGTACTTC.

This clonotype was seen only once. This CDR3 is CSSGGVDTEAFF. DNA for the CDR3: TGCAGCTCCGGAGGCGTGGACACTGAAGCTTTCTTT. J is TRBJ1-1 and V is TRBV29-1; the D is unclear. Trimming left V 8 bases short and J 3 bases short, with 13 bases between. The germline CDR1 and CDR2 sequences are SQVTM and ANQGSEA. The CDR3 is made up of 12 amino acids. Full variable domain (outside the CDR3, taken from reference TRBV29-1 and TRBJ1-1): SAVISQKPSRDICQRGTSLTIQCQVDSQVTMMFWYRQQPGQSLTLIATANQGSEATYESGFVIDKFPISRPNLTFSTLTVSNMSPEDSSIYLCSSGGVDTEAFFGQGTRLTVV.

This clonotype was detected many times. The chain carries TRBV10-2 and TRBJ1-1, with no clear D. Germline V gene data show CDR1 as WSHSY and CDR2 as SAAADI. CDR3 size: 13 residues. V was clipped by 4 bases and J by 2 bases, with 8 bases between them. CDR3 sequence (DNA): TGCGCCAGCAGTGCGCAAGGAAACACTGAAGCTTTCTTT. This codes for CASSAQGNTEAFF.

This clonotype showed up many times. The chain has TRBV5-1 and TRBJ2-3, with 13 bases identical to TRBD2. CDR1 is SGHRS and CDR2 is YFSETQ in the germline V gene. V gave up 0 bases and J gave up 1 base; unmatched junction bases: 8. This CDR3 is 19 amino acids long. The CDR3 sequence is CASSLARMTSGGRTDTQYF. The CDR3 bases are TGCGCCAGCAGCTTGGCCCGCATGACTAGCGGGGGGCGCACAGATACGCAGTATTTT.

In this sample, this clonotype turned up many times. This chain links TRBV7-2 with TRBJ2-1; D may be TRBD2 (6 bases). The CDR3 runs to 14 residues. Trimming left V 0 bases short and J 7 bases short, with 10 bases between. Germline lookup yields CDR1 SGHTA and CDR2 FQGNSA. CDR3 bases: TGTGCCAGCAGCTTAGCCGGAGGGCCAAATGAGCAGTTCTTC. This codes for CASSLAGGPNEQFF. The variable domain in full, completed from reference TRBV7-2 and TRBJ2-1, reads GAGVSQSPSNKVTEKGKDVELRCDPISGHTALYWYRQSLGQGLEFLIYFQGNSAPDKSGLPSDRFSAERTGGSVSTLTIQRTQQEDSAVYLCASSLAGGPNEQFFGPGTRLTVL.

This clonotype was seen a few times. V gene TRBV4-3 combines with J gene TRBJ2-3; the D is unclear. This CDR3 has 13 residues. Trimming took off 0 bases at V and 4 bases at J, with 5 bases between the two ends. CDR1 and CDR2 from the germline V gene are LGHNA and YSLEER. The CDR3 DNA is TGCGCCAGCAGCCAAGAAGGAGCAGATACGCAGTATTTT. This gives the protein CASSQEGADTQYF.

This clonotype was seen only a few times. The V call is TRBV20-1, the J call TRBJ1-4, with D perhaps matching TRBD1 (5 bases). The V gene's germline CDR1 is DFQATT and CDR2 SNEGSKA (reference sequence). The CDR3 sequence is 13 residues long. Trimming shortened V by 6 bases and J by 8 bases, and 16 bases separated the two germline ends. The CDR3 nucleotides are TGCAGTGCACAGTTGGGGACCCTAGAAAAACTGTTTTTT. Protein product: CSAQLGTLEKLFF.

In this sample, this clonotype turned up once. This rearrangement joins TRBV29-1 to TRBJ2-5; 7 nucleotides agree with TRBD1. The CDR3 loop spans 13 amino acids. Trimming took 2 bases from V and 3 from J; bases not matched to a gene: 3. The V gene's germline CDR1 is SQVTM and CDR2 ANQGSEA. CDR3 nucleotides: TGCAGCGTTGAAACAGGGGCCGAAGAGACCCAGTACTTC. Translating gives CSVETGAEETQYF.

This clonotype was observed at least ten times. Here the CDR3 reads CASSPGTGGTEAFF. The CDR3 nucleotides are TGTGCCAGCAGCCCAGGGACAGGGGGCACTGAAGCTTTCTTT. The chain recombines TRBV7-2 with TRBJ1-1; 11 bases are a match to TRBD1. CDR1 is SGHTA, CDR2 FQGNSA, per germline. The CDR3 has 14 amino acids. The J segment lost 4 bases and the V segment lost 5 bases, leaving 3 bases of the junction unmatched.

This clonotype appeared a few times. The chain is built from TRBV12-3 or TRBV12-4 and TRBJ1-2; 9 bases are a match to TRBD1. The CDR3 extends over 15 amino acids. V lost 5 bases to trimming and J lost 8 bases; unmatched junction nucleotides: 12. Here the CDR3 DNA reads TGTGCCAGCAGTATAACGAGTGGGACAGGGCTGGGCTACACCTTC. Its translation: CASSITSGTGLGYTF.

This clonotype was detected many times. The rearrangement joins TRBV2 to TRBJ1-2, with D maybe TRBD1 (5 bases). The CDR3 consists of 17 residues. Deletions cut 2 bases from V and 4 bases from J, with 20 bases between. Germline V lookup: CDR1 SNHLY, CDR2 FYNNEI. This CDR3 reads CASSEIAGRTTIYGYTF. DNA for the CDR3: TGTGCCAGCAGTGAAATCGCAGGGAGGACCACTATCTATGGCTACACCTTC.

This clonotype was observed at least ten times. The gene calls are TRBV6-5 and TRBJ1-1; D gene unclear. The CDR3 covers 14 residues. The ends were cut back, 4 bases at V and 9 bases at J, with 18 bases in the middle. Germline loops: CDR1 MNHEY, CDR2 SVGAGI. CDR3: CASSSEPPQAKAFF. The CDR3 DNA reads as TGTGCCAGCAGTTCCGAACCCCCACAAGCAAAAGCTTTCTTT.

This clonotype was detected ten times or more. CDR3 in DNA: TGTGCCAGCAGCGCTACGGGACGGATAAACACCGGGGAGCTGTTTTTT. This encodes CASSATGRINTGELFF. The chain has TRBV7-9 and TRBJ2-2, with D tentatively TRBD1 or TRBD2 (5 bases each). The CDR3 contains 16 residues. Trimming cost V 5 bases and J 2 bases, with 15 bases left between them. Germline lookup yields CDR1 SEHNR and CDR2 FQNEAQ (reference sequence).

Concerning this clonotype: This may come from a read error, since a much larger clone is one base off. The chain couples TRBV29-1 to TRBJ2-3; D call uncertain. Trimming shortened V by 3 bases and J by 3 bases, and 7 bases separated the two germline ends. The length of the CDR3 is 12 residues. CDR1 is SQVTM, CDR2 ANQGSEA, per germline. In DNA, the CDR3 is TGCAGCGTTGATGGTGAAACAGATACGCAGTATTTT. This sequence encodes CSVDGETDTQYF.

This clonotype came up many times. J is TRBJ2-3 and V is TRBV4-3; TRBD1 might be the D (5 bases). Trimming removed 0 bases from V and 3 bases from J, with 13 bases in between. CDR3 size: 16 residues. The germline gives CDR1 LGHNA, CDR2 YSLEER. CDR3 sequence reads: CASSQDRAGSTDTQYF. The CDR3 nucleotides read TGCGCCAGCAGCCAAGATCGGGCAGGGTCGACAGATACGCAGTATTTT.

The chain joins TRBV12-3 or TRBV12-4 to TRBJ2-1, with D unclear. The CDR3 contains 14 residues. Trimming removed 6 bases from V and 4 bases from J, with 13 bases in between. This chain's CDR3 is CASSSSGIYNEQFF. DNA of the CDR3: TGTGCCAGCAGCTCCTCGGGCATATACAATGAGCAGTTCTTC.

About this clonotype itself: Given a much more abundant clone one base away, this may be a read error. This CDR3 reads CASGPPGLVRHYGYTF. The CDR3 DNA follows: TGTGCTAGTGGTCCTCCGGGGCTAGTTCGCCACTATGGCTACACCTTC. V is TRBV12-5 and J is TRBJ1-2, with D perhaps matching TRBD1 (5 bases). Germline loops: CDR1 LGHNT, CDR2 FRNRAP. The CDR3 contains 16 residues. The V and J ends lost 5 bases and 3 bases respectively, with 19 bases between them.

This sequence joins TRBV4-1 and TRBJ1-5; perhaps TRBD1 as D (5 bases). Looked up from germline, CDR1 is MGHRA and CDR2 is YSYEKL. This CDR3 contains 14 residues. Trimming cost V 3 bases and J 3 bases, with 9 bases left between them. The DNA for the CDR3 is TGCGCCAGCAGCCAGGGGCTAATCAATCAGCCCCAGCATTTT. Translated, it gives CASSQGLINQPQHF.

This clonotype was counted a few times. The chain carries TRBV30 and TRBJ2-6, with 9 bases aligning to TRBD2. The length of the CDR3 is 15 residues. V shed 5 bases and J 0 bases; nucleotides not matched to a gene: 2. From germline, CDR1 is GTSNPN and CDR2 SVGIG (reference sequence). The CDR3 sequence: CAWGSGGSGANVLTF. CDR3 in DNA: TGTGCCTGGGGTAGCGGGGGCTCTGGGGCCAACGTCCTGACTTTC.

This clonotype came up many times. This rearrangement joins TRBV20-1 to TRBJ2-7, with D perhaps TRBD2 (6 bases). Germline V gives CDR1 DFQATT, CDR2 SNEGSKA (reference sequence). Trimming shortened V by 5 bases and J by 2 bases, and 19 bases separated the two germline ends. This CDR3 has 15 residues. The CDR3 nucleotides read TGCAGTGCTTTACGAAGGGCGGGGAATCCCTACGAGCAGTACTTC. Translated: CSALRRAGNPYEQYF.

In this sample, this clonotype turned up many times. The CDR3 region is CASSPTTGNYNEQFF. CDR3 sequence (DNA): TGTGCCAGCAGCCCTACGACAGGGAACTACAATGAGCAGTTCTTC. The rearrangement uses TRBV12-3 or TRBV12-4 and TRBJ2-1; TRBD1 matches at 7 bases. V was pared by 6 bases and J by 3 bases, with 8 bases of the junction left unmatched. The length of the CDR3 is 15 residues.

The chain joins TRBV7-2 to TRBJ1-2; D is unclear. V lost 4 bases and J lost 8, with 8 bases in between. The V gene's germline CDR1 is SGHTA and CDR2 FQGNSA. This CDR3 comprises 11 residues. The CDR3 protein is CASSSLAGYTF. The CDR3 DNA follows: TGTGCCAGCAGCTCTCTCGCCGGCTACACCTTC.